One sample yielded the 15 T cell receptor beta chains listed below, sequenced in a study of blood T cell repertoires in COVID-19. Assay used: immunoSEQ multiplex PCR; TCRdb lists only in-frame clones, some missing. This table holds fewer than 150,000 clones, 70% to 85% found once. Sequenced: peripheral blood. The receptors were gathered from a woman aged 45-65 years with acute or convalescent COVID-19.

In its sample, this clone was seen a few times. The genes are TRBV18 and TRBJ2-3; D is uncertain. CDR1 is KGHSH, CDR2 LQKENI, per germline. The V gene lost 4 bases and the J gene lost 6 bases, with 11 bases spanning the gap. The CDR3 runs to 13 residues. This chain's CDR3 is CASSLMTGDTQYF. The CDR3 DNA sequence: TGTGCCAGCTCACTGATGACTGGGGATACGCAGTATTTT.

In DNA form, the CDR3 reads TGTGCCACCAGCAGAGATCCGGTAAGGCTAGCGGGCAATGAGCAGTTCTTC. This codes for CATSRDPVRLAGNEQFF. The chain couples TRBV15 to TRBJ2-1, with 8 bases identical to TRBD2. V shed 0 bases and J 6 bases; nucleotides not matched to a gene: 10. Germline V gene lookup returns CDR1 LNHNV and CDR2 YYDKDF (reference sequence). This CDR3 is 17 amino acids long.

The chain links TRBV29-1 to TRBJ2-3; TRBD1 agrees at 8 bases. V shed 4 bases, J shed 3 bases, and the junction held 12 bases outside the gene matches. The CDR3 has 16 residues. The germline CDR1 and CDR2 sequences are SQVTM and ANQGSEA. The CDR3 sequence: CSVANGQGAMTDTQYF. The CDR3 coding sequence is TGCAGCGTTGCTAATGGGCAGGGGGCTATGACAGATACGCAGTATTTT.

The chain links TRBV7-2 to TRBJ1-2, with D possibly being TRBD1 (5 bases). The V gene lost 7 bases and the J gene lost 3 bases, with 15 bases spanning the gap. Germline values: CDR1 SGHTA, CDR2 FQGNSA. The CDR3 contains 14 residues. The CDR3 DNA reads TGTGCCAGCACCCCTCCTTCGGGGGACTATGGCTACACCTTC. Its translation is CASTPPSGDYGYTF.

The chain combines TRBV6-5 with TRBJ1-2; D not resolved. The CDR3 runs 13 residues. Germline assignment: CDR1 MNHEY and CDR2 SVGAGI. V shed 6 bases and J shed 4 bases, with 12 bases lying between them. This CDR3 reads CASSHGRSYGYTF. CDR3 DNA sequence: TGTGCCAGCAGCCACGGCAGGTCCTATGGCTACACCTTC.

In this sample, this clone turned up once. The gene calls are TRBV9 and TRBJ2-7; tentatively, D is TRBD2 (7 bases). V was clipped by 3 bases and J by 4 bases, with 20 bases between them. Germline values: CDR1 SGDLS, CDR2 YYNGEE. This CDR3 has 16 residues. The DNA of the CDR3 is TGTGCCAGCAGCGCGGGGGCGGGCGCGGGGGATTACGAGCAGTACTTC. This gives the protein CASSAGAGAGDYEQYF. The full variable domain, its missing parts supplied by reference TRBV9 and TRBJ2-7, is DSGVTQTPKHLITATGQRVTLRCSPRSGDLSVYWYQQSLDQGLQFLIQYYNGEERAKGNILERFSAQQFPDLHSELNLSSLELGDSALYFCASSAGAGAGDYEQYFGPGTRLTVT.

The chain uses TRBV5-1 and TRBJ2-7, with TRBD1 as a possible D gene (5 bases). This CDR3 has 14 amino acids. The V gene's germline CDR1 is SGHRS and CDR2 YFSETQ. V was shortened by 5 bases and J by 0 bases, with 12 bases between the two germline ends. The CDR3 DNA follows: TGCGCCAGCAGACAGGACACAGACTCCTACGAGCAGTACTTC. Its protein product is CASRQDTDSYEQYF.

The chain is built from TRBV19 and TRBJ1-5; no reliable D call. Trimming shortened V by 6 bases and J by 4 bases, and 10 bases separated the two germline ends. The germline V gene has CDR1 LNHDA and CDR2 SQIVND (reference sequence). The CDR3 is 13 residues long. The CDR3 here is CASRDQVNQPQHF. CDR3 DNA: TGTGCCAGTAGGGATCAGGTAAATCAGCCCCAGCATTTT.

CDR3 sequence reads: CATSGLLAGEDTQYF. DNA for the CDR3: TGTGCCACCAGTGGCCTACTAGCGGGGGAGGATACGCAGTATTTT. The rearrangement links TRBV24-1 to TRBJ2-3, with 11 bases aligning to TRBD2. The V gene's germline CDR1 is KGHDR and CDR2 SFDVKD. The junction had 6 bases not matched to a gene; V was cut back by 5 bases and J by 6 bases. The CDR3 spans 15 residues.

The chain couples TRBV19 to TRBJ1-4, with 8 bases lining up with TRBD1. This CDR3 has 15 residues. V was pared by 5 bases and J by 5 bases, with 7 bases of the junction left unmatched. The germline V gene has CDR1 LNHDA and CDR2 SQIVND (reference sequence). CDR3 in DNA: TGTGCCAGTAGTGGAAAACAGGGGGTAAATGAAAAACTGTTTTTT. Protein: CASSGKQGVNEKLFF. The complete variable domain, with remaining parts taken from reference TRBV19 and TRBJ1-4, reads DGGITQSPKYLFRKEGQNVTLSCEQNLNHDAMYWYRQDPGQGLRLIYYSQIVNDFQKGDIAEGYSVSREKKESFPLTVTSAQKNPTAFYLCASSGKQGVNEKLFFGSGTQLSVL.

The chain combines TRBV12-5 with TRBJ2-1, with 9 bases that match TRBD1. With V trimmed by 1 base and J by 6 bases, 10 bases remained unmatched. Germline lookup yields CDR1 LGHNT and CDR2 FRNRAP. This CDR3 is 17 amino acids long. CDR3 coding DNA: TGTGCTAGTGGTTTGGGGATACAGGGGGCAATTGTCAATGAGCAGTTCTTC. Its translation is CASGLGIQGAIVNEQFF. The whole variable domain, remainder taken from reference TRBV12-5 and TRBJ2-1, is DARVTQTPRHKVTEMGQEVTMRCQPILGHNTVFWYRQTMMQGLELLAYFRNRAPLDDSGMPKDRFSAEMPDATLATLKIQPSEPRDSAVYFCASGLGIQGAIVNEQFFGPGTRLTVL.

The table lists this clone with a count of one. CDR3 in amino acids: CASSLRTGRGTEAFF. CDR3 bases: TGTGCCAGCAGCTTAAGGACAGGGAGAGGCACTGAAGCTTTCTTT. The chain couples TRBV5-6 to TRBJ1-1; 8 bases align to TRBD1. Trimming took 2 bases from V and 4 from J; bases not matched to a gene: 7. The CDR3 consists of 15 residues. Germline V gene sequence: CDR1 SGHDT, CDR2 YYEEEE.

CDR3 loop: CASSLPLGNTGELFF. Written as DNA, the CDR3 is TGCGCCAGCAGCTTGCCACTTGGGAACACCGGGGAGCTGTTTTTT. The chain has TRBV5-1 and TRBJ2-2, with D unresolved. In germline, CDR1 is SGHRS, CDR2 YFSETQ. CDR3 length equals 15 residues. The V end lost 1 base, the J end lost 1 base, and 8 bases lay between the germline ends. The variable domain in full, with the rest retrieved from reference TRBV5-1 and TRBJ2-2, is KAGVTQTPRYLIKTRGQQVTLSCSPISGHRSVSWYQQTPGQGLQFLFEYFSETQRNKGNFPGRFSGRQFSNSRSEMNVSTLELGDSALYLCASSLPLGNTGELFFGEGSRLTVL.

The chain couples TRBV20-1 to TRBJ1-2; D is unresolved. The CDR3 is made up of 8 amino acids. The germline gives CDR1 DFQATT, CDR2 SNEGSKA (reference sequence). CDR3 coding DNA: TGCAGACCGGATGGCTACACCTTC. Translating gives CRPDGYTF.

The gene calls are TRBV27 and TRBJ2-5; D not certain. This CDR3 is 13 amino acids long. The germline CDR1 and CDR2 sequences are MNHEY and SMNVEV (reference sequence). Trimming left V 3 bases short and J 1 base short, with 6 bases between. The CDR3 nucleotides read TGTGCCAGCAGTTTTAACACCCAAGAGACCCAGTACTTC. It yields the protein CASSFNTQETQYF.